One sample yielded the 4 T cell receptor beta chains listed below, sequenced in a study of T-cell reconstitution after alpha-beta-depleted transplantation in children. The TCRbeta library incorporated unique molecular identifiers. One entry per CDR3 protein results from TCRdb running MiXCR on the PCR reads. The table includes about 420,000 distinct CDR3 sequences, 16% detected once. Source: PBMCs, mostly from graft donor cells, taken 360 days after TCRalphabeta/CD19-depleted stem cell transplant. The receptors here all came from a boy less than two years old who had a stem cell transplant for Wiskott-Aldrich syndrome, so the T cells may come from the graft donor.

This clonotype was counted only a few times. V gene TRBV4-1 combines with J gene TRBJ2-7; D remains ambiguous. This CDR3 contains 14 residues. Trimming stripped 1 base from V and 5 bases from J, with 12 bases between. Per germline, CDR1 MGHRA and CDR2 YSYEKL. This CDR3 reads CASSQVIGRNEQYF. For the CDR3, the DNA is TGCGCCAGCAGCCAAGTTATTGGGCGTAACGAGCAGTACTTC.

This clonotype was seen a handful of times. The CDR3, as DNA: TGTGCCAGCAGCTCCCGGGTGGGGACTAGCACAGATACGCAGTATTTT. This codes for CASSSRVGTSTDTQYF. V is TRBV7-2 and J is TRBJ2-3; D perhaps matches TRBD2 (6 bases). Trimming pared 4 bases from V and 0 bases from J, leaving 14 bases between. CDR3 length equals 16 residues. Germline-derived CDR1 and CDR2 are SGHTA and FQGNSA.

The chain uses TRBV11-2 and TRBJ2-2, with D perhaps TRBD1 or TRBD2 (5 bases each). Germline V gene data show CDR1 as SGHAT and CDR2 as FQNNGV. V was cut by 6 bases and J by 1 base, with 15 bases left in between. The CDR3 is 16 residues long. CDR3 in amino acids: CASSNQGRENTGELFF. The CDR3 DNA follows: TGTGCCAGCAGTAATCAGGGACGGGAGAACACCGGGGAGCTGTTTTTT.

The genes are TRBV7-9 and TRBJ2-3; D possibly corresponds to TRBD1 (5 bases). Looked up from germline, CDR1 is SEHNR and CDR2 is FQNEAQ (reference sequence). Deletions cut 8 bases from V and 7 bases from J, with 19 bases between. This CDR3 is 14 amino acids long. The CDR3 bases are TGTGCCAGCCTTCGAGCAGGGATCCACAATACGCAGTATTTT. Its translation is CASLRAGIHNTQYF.